This is a list of T cell receptor beta chains from one sample in a study of Ad26.COV2.S vaccination and SARS-CoV-2 variants. The protocol was immunoSEQ multiplex PCR, while the TCRdb copy is restricted to in-frame clones and leaves out a portion. The sample yields some 190,000 clones, roughly 85% seen once. The material sequenced was peripheral blood, taken after recovery from COVID-19. These receptors came from a human donor who had recovered from COVID-19. The CDR3 runs from the conserved cysteine through the conserved F or W. Each record gives: clone size, V gene, J gene, CDR3 protein. Some rows mark clone size as missing; the rest say once, few, many or name a class of expanded clone.

size: .
V: TRBV30
J: TRBJ2-7
CDR3: CAWSVQYEQYF

size: .
V: TRBV5-4
J: TRBJ2-1
CDR3: CASSFGLAGANEQFF

size: few
V: TRBV7-9
J: TRBJ2-7
CDR3: CASSSRDHSYEQYF

size: .
V: TRBV19
J: TRBJ1-3
CDR3: CASSEVSGNTIYF

size: once
V: TRBV19
J: TRBJ2-5
CDR3: CASSTSLGTTKIQETQYF

size: .
V: TRBV3-1/TRBV3-2
J: TRBJ2-5
CDR3: CASSQGPSKETQYF

size: .
V: TRBV7-9
J: TRBJ2-1
CDR3: CASSQRAGTGNEQFF

size: .
V: TRBV2
J: TRBJ1-5
CDR3: CASSTGINQPQHF

size: .
V: TRBV7-8
J: TRBJ1-1
CDR3: CASSLGGGREAFF

size: few
V: TRBV30
J: TRBJ1-6
CDR3: CAWSRNGMHNSPLHF

size: few
V: TRBV4-1
J: TRBJ1-5
CDR3: CASSQALTRGLGQPQHF

size: .
V: TRBV5-1
J: TRBJ2-7
CDR3: CASSLGQGWYEQYF

size: .
V: TRBV13
J: TRBJ2-7
CDR3: CASSRSGGLSYEQYF

size: .
V: TRBV19
J: TRBJ2-7
CDR3: CASSNAGTLYEQYF

size: .
V: TRBV5-1
J: TRBJ2-1
CDR3: CASSSPSRAYNEQFF

size: .
V: TRBV10-1
J: TRBJ1-1
CDR3: CASTPPDRWDAEAFF

size: .
V: TRBV6-2/TRBV6-3
J: TRBJ2-5
CDR3: CASSYSDREETQYF

size: .
V: TRBV28
J: TRBJ1-2
CDR3: CASSPGFYGYTF

size: .
V: TRBV9
J: TRBJ1-2
CDR3: CASSVEEVIGKEGNYGYTF

size: .
V: TRBV9
J: TRBJ2-7
CDR3: CASSPGRDLRVSYEQYF

size: .
V: TRBV12-3/TRBV12-4
J: TRBJ2-1
CDR3: CASSPGTDNEQFF

size: .
V: TRBV7-8
J: TRBJ1-3
CDR3: CASSYPGLWGDTIYF

size: .
V: TRBV28
J: TRBJ2-5
CDR3: CASSLSVGSQETQYF

size: .
V: TRBV2
J: TRBJ1-4
CDR3: CASSWAGNEKLFF

size: few
V: TRBV2
J: TRBJ2-7
CDR3: CASRRGTYEQYF

size: .
V: TRBV4-1
J: TRBJ1-1
CDR3: CASRATGQGFEAFF